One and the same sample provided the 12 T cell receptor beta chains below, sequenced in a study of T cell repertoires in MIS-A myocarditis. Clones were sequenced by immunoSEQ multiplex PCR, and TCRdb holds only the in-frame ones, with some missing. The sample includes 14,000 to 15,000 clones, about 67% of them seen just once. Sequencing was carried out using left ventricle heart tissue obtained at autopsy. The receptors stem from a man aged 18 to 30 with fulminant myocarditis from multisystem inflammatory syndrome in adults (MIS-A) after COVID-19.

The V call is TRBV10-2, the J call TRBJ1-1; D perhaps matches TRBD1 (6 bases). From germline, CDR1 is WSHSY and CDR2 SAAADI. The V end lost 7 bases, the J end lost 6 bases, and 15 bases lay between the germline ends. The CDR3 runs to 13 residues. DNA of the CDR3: TGCGCCAGCACCCCCGACAGGAGGTCTGAAGCTTTCTTT. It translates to CASTPDRRSEAFF.

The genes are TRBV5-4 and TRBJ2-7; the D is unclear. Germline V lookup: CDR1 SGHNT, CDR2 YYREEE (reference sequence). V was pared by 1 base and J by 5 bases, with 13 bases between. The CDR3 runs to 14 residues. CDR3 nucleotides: TGTGCCAGCAGCTTGTTAGGAGCACCGGACGAGCAGTACTTC. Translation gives CASSLLGAPDEQYF.

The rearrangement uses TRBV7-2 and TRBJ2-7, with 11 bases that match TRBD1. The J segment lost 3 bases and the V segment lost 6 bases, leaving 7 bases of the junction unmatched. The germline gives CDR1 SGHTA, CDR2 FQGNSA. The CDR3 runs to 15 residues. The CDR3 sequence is CASSFRTGGFYEQYF. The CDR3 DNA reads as TGTGCCAGCAGTTTTAGGACAGGGGGCTTCTACGAGCAGTACTTC.

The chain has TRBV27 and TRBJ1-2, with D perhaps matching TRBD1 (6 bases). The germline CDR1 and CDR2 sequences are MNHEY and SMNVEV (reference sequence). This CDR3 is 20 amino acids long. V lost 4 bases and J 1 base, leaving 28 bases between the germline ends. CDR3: CASSSLYETGSPSFNYGYTF. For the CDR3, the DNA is TGTGCCAGCAGTTCCCTATACGAAACAGGGTCCCCAAGCTTTAACTATGGCTACACCTTC.

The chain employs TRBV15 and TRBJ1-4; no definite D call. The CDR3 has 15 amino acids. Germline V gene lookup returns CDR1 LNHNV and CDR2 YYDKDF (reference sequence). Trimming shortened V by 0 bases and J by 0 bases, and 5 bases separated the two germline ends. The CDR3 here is CATSRDRATNEKLFF. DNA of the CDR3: TGTGCCACCAGCAGAGATCGGGCAACTAATGAAAAACTGTTTTTT.

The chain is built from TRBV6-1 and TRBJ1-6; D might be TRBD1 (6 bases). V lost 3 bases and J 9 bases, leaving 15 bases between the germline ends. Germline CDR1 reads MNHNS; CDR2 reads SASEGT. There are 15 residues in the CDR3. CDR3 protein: CASSDKRVRGSPLHF. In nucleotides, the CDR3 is TGTGCCAGCAGTGACAAAAGGGTCAGGGGTTCACCCCTCCACTTT.

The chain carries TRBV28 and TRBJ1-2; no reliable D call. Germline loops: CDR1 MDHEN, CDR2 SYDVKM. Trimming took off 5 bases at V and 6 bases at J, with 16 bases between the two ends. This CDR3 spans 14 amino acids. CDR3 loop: CASSLRGGKDGYTF. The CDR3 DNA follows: TGTGCCAGCAGTCTGCGGGGAGGGAAGGATGGCTACACCTTC.

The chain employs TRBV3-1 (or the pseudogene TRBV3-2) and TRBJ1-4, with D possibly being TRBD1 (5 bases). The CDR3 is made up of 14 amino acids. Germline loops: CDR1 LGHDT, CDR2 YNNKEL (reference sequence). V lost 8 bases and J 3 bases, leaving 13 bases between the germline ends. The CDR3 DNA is TGTGCCAGCGGCCTTACAGGATCTAATGAAAAACTGTTTTTT. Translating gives CASGLTGSNEKLFF.

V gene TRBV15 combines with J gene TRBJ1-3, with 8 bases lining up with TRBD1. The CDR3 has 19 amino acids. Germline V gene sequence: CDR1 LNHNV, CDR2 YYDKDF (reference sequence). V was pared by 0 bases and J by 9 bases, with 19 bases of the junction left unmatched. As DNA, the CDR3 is TGTGCCACCAGCAGAGATGCCCAATCACAGGGGGTGCCTTTGGGCACCATATATTTT. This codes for CATSRDAQSQGVPLGTIYF. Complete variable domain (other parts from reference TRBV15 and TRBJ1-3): DAMVIQNPRYQVTQFGKPVTLSCSQTLNHNVMYWYQQKSSQAPKLLFHYYDKDFNNEADTPDNFQSRRPNTSFCFLDIRSPGLGDTAMYLCATSRDAQSQGVPLGTIYFGEGSWLTVV.

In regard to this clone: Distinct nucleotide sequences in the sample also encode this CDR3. CDR3 amino acids: CASSFGQGTEAFF. The CDR3 region has the DNA TGCGCCAGCAGCTTTGGCCAGGGCACTGAAGCTTTCTTT. V usage is TRBV5-1 and J usage is TRBJ1-1; D perhaps matches TRBD1 (5 bases). The germline CDR1 and CDR2 sequences are SGHRS and YFSETQ. The CDR3 runs to 13 residues. With 2 bases removed from V and 4 bases from J, the gap between germline ends came to 9 bases.

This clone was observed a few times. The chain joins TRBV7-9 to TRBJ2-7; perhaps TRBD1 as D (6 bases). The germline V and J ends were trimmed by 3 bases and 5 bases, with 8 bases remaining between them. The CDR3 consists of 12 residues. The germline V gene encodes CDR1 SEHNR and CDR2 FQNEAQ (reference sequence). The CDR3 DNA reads TGTGCCAGCAGCTTCGACAGGAACGAGCAGTACTTC. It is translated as CASSFDRNEQYF.

The CDR3 protein is CASSHRVQSYNEQFF. The CDR3 DNA is TGTGCCAGCAGCCACCGGGTCCAGTCCTACAATGAGCAGTTCTTC. The rearrangement joins TRBV9 to TRBJ2-1; no clear D. Per the germline V gene, CDR1 is SGDLS and CDR2 is YYNGEE. Trimming removed 4 bases at V and 1 base at J, with 12 bases between. The CDR3 spans 15 residues.